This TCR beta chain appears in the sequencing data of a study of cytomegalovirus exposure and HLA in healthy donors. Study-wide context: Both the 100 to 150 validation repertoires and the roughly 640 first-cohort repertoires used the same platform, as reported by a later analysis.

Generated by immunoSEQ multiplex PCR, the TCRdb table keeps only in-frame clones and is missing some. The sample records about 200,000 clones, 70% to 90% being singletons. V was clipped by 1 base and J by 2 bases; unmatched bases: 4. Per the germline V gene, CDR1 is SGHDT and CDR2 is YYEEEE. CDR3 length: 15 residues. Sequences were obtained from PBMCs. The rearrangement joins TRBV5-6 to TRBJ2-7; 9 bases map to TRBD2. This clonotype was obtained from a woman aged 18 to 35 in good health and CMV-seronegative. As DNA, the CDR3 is TGTGCCAGCAGCTTGAATAGCGGGAGAACCTACGAGCAGTACTTC. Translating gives CASSLNSGRTYEQYF.